This TCR beta chain was found in a study of response to subunit inactivated influenza vaccine (dated by TCRdb to between 2018 and 2020). With regard to the full study: To follow how T cells responded to a trivalent subunit inactivated influenza vaccine, the researchers relied on deep quantitative profiling of the T cell receptor repertoire. Study-wide findings and limitations: The authors proposed that each seasonal influenza vaccination may bring in only a limited number of new T cells.

Between the V and J ends, shortened by 5 bases and 3 bases respectively, the junction contains 13 bases. Its CDR3 holds 15 amino acids, cysteine through phenylalanine. Only the CDR3 part of the read is kept: 45 bases, read in frame from the first base. The library relied on RT-PCR. The sequencer listed for this sample is Illumina HiSeq 2500. TCRdb's own reprocessing of the public reads used fastp at Q25 and MiXCR and kept productive beta chains. Rows matching on CDR3 protein sequence are summarized as one entry with the most common DNA and genes. The sample table shows 450,000 to 700,000 distinct CDR3 sequences, and 12% to 15% are seen once. The ten biggest clones cover 11% of the sample. This clonotype was observed at least ten times. Its antigen specificity is not known. There are no base qualities to consult, and no much larger clone falls within one base.

Sequences were derived from PBMCs from blood, sampled roughly 12 days after vaccination. The source of this sequence is a man aged 45 to 65 who received an inactivated influenza vaccine. Donor details come from another sample of the same person, matched by shared clones. The sequence links TRBV12-3 or TRBV12-4 to TRBJ1-4, with an unclear D gene assignment. The DNA sequence is given as TGTGCCAGCAGTATGCGGACTGACTCTAATGAAAAACTGTTTTTT. Translation gives CASSMRTDSNEKLFF.